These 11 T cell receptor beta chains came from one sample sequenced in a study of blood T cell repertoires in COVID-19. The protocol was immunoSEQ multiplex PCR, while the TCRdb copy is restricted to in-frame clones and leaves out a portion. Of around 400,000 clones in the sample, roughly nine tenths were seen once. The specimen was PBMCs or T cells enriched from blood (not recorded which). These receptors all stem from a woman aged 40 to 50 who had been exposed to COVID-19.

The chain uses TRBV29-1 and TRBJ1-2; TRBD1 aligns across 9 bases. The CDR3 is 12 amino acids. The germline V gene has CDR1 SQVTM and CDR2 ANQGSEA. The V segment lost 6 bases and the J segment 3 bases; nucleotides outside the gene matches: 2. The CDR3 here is CSVRTGDYGYTF. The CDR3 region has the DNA TGCAGCGTCCGGACAGGGGACTATGGCTACACCTTC.

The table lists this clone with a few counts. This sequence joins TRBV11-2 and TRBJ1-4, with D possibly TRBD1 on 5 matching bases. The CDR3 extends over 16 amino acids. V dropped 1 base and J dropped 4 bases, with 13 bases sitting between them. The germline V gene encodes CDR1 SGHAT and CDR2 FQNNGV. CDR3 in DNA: TGTGCCAGCAGCTTAGCCGGGGGACCGCTTAATGAAAAACTGTTTTTT. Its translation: CASSLAGGPLNEKLFF.

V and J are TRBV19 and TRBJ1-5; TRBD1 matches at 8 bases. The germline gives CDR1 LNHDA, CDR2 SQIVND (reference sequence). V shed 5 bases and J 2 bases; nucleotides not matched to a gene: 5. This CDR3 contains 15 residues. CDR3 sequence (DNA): TGTGCCAGTAGTCTTCAGGGGGCCGGCAATCAGCCCCAGCATTTT. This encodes CASSLQGAGNQPQHF.

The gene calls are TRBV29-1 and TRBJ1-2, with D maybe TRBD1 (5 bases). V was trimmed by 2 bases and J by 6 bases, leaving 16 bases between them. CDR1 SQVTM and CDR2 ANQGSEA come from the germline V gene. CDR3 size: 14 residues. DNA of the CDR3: TGCAGCGTTGAAAACCGACAGTGGGCGAATGGCTACACCTTC. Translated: CSVENRQWANGYTF.

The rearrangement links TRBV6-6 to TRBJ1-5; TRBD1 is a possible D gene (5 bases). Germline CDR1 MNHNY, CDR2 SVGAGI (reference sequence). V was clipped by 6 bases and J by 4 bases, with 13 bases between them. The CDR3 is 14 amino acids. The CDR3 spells CASRSGGSNQPQHF. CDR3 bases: TGTGCCAGCAGGTCGGGGGGATCAAATCAGCCCCAGCATTTT.

CDR3 nucleotide sequence: TGTGCCAGCAGTGAAAAGGGACTAGCGGGAGTCAATGAGCAGTTCTTC. Translation: CASSEKGLAGVNEQFF. The chain recombines TRBV6-4 with TRBJ2-1; 14 nucleotides align to TRBD2. The CDR3 contains 16 residues. V dropped 3 bases and J dropped 6; count of bases not matched to a gene: 4. Germline CDR1 is MRHNA and CDR2 is SNTAGT.

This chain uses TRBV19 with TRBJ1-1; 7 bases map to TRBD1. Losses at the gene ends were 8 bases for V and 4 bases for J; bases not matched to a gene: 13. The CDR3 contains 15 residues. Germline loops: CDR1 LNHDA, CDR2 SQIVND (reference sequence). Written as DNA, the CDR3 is TGTGCCAGTCGTGACAGGGCAGAGGGGAGCACTGAAGCTTTCTTT. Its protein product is CASRDRAEGSTEAFF.

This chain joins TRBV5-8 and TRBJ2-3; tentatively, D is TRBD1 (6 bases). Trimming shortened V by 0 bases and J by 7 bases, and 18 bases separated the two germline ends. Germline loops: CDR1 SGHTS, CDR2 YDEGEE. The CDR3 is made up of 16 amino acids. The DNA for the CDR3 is TGTGCCAGCAGCTTGGACTTACAGGGAAAGAGGAATACGCAGTATTTT. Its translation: CASSLDLQGKRNTQYF.

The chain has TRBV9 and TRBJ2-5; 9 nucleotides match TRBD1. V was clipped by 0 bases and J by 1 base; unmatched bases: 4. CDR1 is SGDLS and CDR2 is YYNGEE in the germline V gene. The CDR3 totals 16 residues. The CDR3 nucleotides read TGTGCCAGCAGCGTAGGTGGGACAGGGCCCCAAGAGACCCAGTACTTC. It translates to CASSVGGTGPQETQYF.

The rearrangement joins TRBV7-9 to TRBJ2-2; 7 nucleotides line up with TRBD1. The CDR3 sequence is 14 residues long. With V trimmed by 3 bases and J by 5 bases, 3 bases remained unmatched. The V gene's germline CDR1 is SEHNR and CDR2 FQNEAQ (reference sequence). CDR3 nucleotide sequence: TGTGCCAGCAGCTTGACAGGGTTGACCGGGGAGCTGTTTTTT. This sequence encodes CASSLTGLTGELFF. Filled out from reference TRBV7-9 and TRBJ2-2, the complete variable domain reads DTGVSQNPRHKITKRGQNVTFRCDPISEHNRLYWYRQTLGQGPEFLTYFQNEAQLEKSRLLSDRFSAERPKGSFSTLEIQRTEQGDSAMYLCASSLTGLTGELFFGEGSRLTVL.

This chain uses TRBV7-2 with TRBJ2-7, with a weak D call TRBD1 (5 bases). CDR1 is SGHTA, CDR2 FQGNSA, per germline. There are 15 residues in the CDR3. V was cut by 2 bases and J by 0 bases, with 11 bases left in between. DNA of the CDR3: TGTGCCAGCAGCTTACTCAGGGTGAGCTCCTACGAGCAGTACTTC. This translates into CASSLLRVSSYEQYF.